These 27 T cell receptor beta chains share one sample of origin, sequenced in a study of T cells in Graves' hyperthyroidism and ophthalmopathy. RNA transcripts provided the source from which TCR beta CDR3 regions were amplified. HTBI primers were the set used in a first-round RT-PCR of the TCR CDR3. TCRdb re-derived calls from the multiplex PCR reads in MiXCR, one entry per CDR3 protein. The data hold about 560,000 distinct CDR3 sequences, with approximately 15% observed a single time. The sequenced sample consisted of blood. Source of these receptors: a woman aged 25 to 39 with Graves' hyperthyroidism.

This clonotype was seen a few times. The CDR3, as DNA: TGTGCCAGCAGTTATTATAGAGGCCCCTCATACAATGAGCAGTTCTTC. Translating it yields CASSYYRGPSYNEQFF. The chain carries TRBV11-2 and TRBJ2-1; D gene uncertain. The CDR3 has 16 residues. Germline CDR1 is SGHAT and CDR2 is FQNNGV. V shed 6 bases and J shed 4 bases, with 19 bases lying between them.

J is TRBJ1-2 and V is TRBV20-1; a possible D gene is TRBD1 (5 bases). Germline CDR1 reads DFQATT; CDR2 reads SNEGSKA (reference sequence). V was clipped by 4 bases and J by 4 bases, with 16 bases between them. The CDR3 has 14 amino acids. The CDR3 reads CSATGGVDGYGYTF. Here the CDR3 DNA reads TGCAGTGCTACGGGGGGGGTTGACGGCTATGGCTACACCTTC.

The CDR3 coding sequence is TGTGCCAGCAGTGGGGGACTAGCGGGAGTGTGGGCCTACGAGCAGTACTTC. As protein: CASSGGLAGVWAYEQYF. This chain connects TRBV25-1 to TRBJ2-7; 14 nucleotides line up with TRBD2. Per germline, CDR1 MGHDK and CDR2 SYGVNS. The CDR3 consists of 17 residues. The V gene end was trimmed by 4 bases and the J gene end by 2 bases; junction bases not matched to a gene: 7.

This CDR3 reads CSVEDLSGMNTEAFF. The DNA of the CDR3 is TGCAGCGTTGAAGATCTGTCGGGGATGAACACTGAAGCTTTCTTT. The chain has TRBV29-1 and TRBJ1-1; D remains ambiguous. The CDR3 is 15 amino acids. Trimming removed 0 bases from V and 0 bases from J, with 11 bases in between. CDR1 is SQVTM, CDR2 ANQGSEA, per germline.

This chain uses TRBV7-2 with TRBJ2-5; TRBD1 aligns across 9 bases. Per the germline V gene, CDR1 is SGHTA and CDR2 is FQGNSA. V lost 8 bases, J lost 3 bases, and 13 bases stayed unmatched. The CDR3 loop spans 16 amino acids. This chain's CDR3 is CASSIRGGQGKETQYF. For the CDR3, the DNA is TGTGCCAGCTCTATTCGAGGAGGACAGGGGAAAGAGACCCAGTACTTC.

On this clonotype: Given a much more abundant clone one base away, this may be a read error. V and J are TRBV7-9 and TRBJ2-1; 14 bases match TRBD2. Germline values: CDR1 SEHNR, CDR2 FQNEAQ (reference sequence). The CDR3 is 16 amino acids. The CDR3 nucleotides are TGTGCCAGCACCACAGGGACTAGCGGGGGATACAATGAGCGGTTCTTC. Its protein is CASTTGTSGGYNERFF.

This clonotype has only a few counts. V usage is TRBV4-3 and J usage is TRBJ1-2, with D uncertain. Germline loops: CDR1 LGHNA, CDR2 YSLEER. This CDR3 comprises 16 residues. V was trimmed by 0 bases and J by 6 bases, leaving 17 bases between them. The CDR3 DNA reads as TGCGCCAGCAGCCAAGAGATACACAGCGCCAGGAATGGCTACACCTTC. It yields the protein CASSQEIHSARNGYTF.

Concerning this clonotype: In this CDR3 the conserved last residue, phenylalanine or tryptophan, is missing, so a read error is likely. The J gene is TRBJ2-3, the V gene TRBV7-6; TRBD1 matches 7 bases. Germline trimming cut 4 bases from V and 2 bases from J; bases unmatched to any gene: 3. CDR1 and CDR2 (germline): SGHVS, FNYEAQ. The CDR3 covers 14 residues. The CDR3 loop is CASSSGTATDTQYS. For the CDR3, the DNA is TGTGCCAGCAGCTCCGGGACAGCCACAGATACGCAGTATTCT.

This clonotype was observed at least ten times. The chain is built from TRBV29-1 and TRBJ2-3; D remains unclear. Trimming took 5 bases from V and 0 from J, leaving 9 bases between them. Per the germline V gene, CDR1 is SQVTM and CDR2 is ANQGSEA. This CDR3 has 13 amino acids. The CDR3 DNA follows: TGCAGCGTTTCGACGGTGAGCACAGATACGCAGTATTTT. It specifies CSVSTVSTDTQYF.

The rearrangement uses TRBV30 and TRBJ2-6; the D is unclear. The CDR3 runs 15 residues. Per the germline V gene, CDR1 is GTSNPN and CDR2 is SVGIG (reference sequence). V lost 3 bases, J lost 0 bases, and 9 bases lay in between. Here the CDR3 DNA reads TGTGCCTGGAGCGGTACCAGCTCTGGGGCCAACGTCCTGACTTTC. Encoded protein: CAWSGTSSGANVLTF.

This clonotype was counted a few times. This likely comes from a read error, as the CDR3 has no conserved phenylalanine or tryptophan at its end. V usage is TRBV20-1 and J usage is TRBJ2-7, with TRBD2 identical over 7 bases. Unmatched junction bases numbered 8, after V lost 6 bases and J lost 0 bases. Germline V gene data show CDR1 as DFQATT and CDR2 as SNEGSKA (reference sequence). The length of the CDR3 is 14 residues. CDR3 sequence: CSARPSGVSYEQYL. DNA for the CDR3: TGCAGTGCCAGACCTAGCGGAGTCTCCTACGAGCAGTACCTC.

In its sample, this clonotype was seen many times. The J gene is TRBJ1-1, the V gene TRBV3-1; no definite D call. The V end was cut by 6 bases, the J end by 0 bases, with 8 bases between. Germline V gene data show CDR1 as LGHDT and CDR2 as YNNKEL (reference sequence). This CDR3 is built from 13 residues. CDR3 in DNA: TGTGCCAGCAGTCCCGATATGAACACTGAAGCTTTCTTT. It yields the protein CASSPDMNTEAFF.

In the case of this clonotype: The junction departs from the called germline gene at one end, perhaps through a read error. The chain employs TRBV30 and TRBJ2-2, with D perhaps TRBD1 (6 bases). This CDR3 contains 13 residues. Germline CDR1 is GTSNPN and CDR2 is SVGIG (reference sequence). The CDR3 DNA sequence: TGTGTCTGGAGTGTATACAGGGCCGGGGAGCTGTTTTTC. This encodes CVWSVYRAGELFF.

Comment on this clonotype: A much larger clone sits a single nucleotide away, making a read error possible. The chain's CDR3 is CASSFRLEHNEQFF. DNA of the CDR3: TGTGCCAGCAGTTTCAGACTGGAACACAATGAGCAGTTCTTC. This chain joins TRBV28 and TRBJ2-1, with D unclear. Germline V gives CDR1 MDHEN, CDR2 SYDVKM. Trimming removed 3 bases from V and 5 bases from J, with 11 bases in between. This CDR3 has 14 residues.

This clonotype was observed at least ten times. The chain is built from TRBV5-1 and TRBJ1-4, with unresolved D. Germline V gene sequence: CDR1 SGHRS, CDR2 YFSETQ. The length of the CDR3 is 14 residues. V lost 6 bases, J lost 6 bases, and 15 bases lay in between. The CDR3 DNA reads TGCGCCAGCACCCTTGGGTCCGTGGATGAAAAACTGTTTTTT. The encoded protein is CASTLGSVDEKLFF.

This clonotype showed up many times. V usage is TRBV6-2 or TRBV6-3 and J usage is TRBJ2-3, with TRBD1 identical over 9 bases. The germline gives CDR1 MNHEY, CDR2 SVGEGT. Trimming took 2 bases from V and 4 from J; bases not matched to a gene: 10. This CDR3 is built from 17 residues. The CDR3 DNA sequence: TGTGCCAGCAGTTACGGCACCGGGACAGGGTTGGCAGATACGCAGTATTTT. Translated, it gives CASSYGTGTGLADTQYF.

The sample holds many counts of this clonotype. This chain joins TRBV20-1 and TRBJ2-1, with D possibly TRBD1 on 5 matching bases. Germline V gives CDR1 DFQATT, CDR2 SNEGSKA (reference sequence). The CDR3 is 14 amino acids. The germline V and J ends were trimmed by 5 bases and 4 bases, with 15 bases remaining between them. This chain's CDR3 is CSASTAGLYNEQFF. The CDR3 DNA reads TGCAGTGCTTCCACAGCAGGGCTATACAATGAGCAGTTCTTC.

The chain carries TRBV11-3 and TRBJ2-7; 8 nucleotides agree with TRBD2. Germline CDR1 SGHNT, CDR2 YENEEA. The CDR3 totals 14 residues. V was pared by 5 bases and J by 4 bases, with 7 bases of the junction left unmatched. CDR3: CASSPTGLEYEQYF. The CDR3 DNA reads as TGTGCCAGCAGCCCTACGGGACTAGAGTACGAGCAGTACTTC.

The chain employs TRBV10-3 and TRBJ2-1; D may match TRBD1 or TRBD2 (5 bases each). This CDR3 comprises 13 residues. Germline assignment: CDR1 ENHRY and CDR2 SYGVKD. V shed 6 bases and J shed 12 bases, with 18 bases lying between them. The CDR3 is CAISRDQRPWQFF. The DNA for the CDR3 is TGTGCCATCAGCAGGGACCAGCGCCCATGGCAGTTCTTC.

This clonotype was picked up a small number of times. The rearrangement uses TRBV19 and TRBJ2-3, with 9 bases matching TRBD2. Germline CDR1 reads LNHDA; CDR2 reads SQIVND (reference sequence). CDR3 size: 15 residues. V trimming: 5 bases; J trimming: 3 bases; junction bases outside the gene matches: 6. The CDR3 sequence is CASSGGTSTTDTQYF. CDR3 sequence (DNA): TGTGCCAGTAGTGGCGGGACTAGCACTACAGATACGCAGTATTTT.

The chain is built from TRBV20-1 and TRBJ2-2, with TRBD2 matching over 8 bases. V lost 6 bases to trimming and J lost 6 bases; unmatched junction nucleotides: 3. CDR3 length: 12 amino acids. The germline gives CDR1 DFQATT, CDR2 SNEGSKA (reference sequence). CDR3 sequence: CSAELAAGELFF. In DNA form, the CDR3 reads TGCAGTGCGGAACTAGCGGCCGGGGAGCTGTTTTTT.

The sample holds many counts of this clonotype. This chain links TRBV5-1 with TRBJ2-1; 7 positions match TRBD1. This CDR3 comprises 15 residues. The germline gives CDR1 SGHRS, CDR2 YFSETQ. Germline trimming cut 0 bases from V and 9 bases from J; bases unmatched to any gene: 9. CDR3 in DNA: TGCGCCAGCAGCTTGGAGGACAGGATAGTGGGTGAGCAGTTCTTC. Translated, it gives CASSLEDRIVGEQFF.

In this sample, this clonotype turned up once. This chain uses TRBV3-1 with TRBJ2-1; TRBD2 aligns across 8 bases. The CDR3 has 18 residues. The junction had 7 bases not matched to a gene; V was cut back by 0 bases and J by 0 bases. The V gene's germline CDR1 is LGHDT and CDR2 YNNKEL (reference sequence). DNA for the CDR3: TGTGCCAGCAGCCAAGATCGAATAGCGGGACCCTCCTACAATGAGCAGTTCTTC. It encodes CASSQDRIAGPSYNEQFF.

There are many counts of this clonotype. This chain links TRBV29-1 with TRBJ2-1; the match to TRBD2 covers 16 bases. The V and J ends lost 0 bases and 6 bases, in that order; junction bases with no gene match: 5. The CDR3 consists of 17 residues. Germline-derived CDR1 and CDR2 are SQVTM and ANQGSEA. The CDR3 loop is CSVEDRGTSGRANEQFF. Written as DNA, the CDR3 is TGCAGCGTTGAAGATCGAGGGACTAGCGGGAGGGCCAATGAGCAGTTCTTC.

This chain links TRBV20-1 with TRBJ2-7; TRBD2 might be the D (5 bases). The CDR3 is 10 residues long. V was shortened by 6 bases and J by 6 bases, with 9 bases between the two germline ends. Germline V gives CDR1 DFQATT, CDR2 SNEGSKA (reference sequence). The CDR3 spells CSALEVEQYF. DNA of the CDR3: TGCAGTGCCTTGGAGGTCGAGCAGTACTTC.

This clonotype was seen at least ten times. The V gene is TRBV2, the J gene TRBJ2-3; D is unclear. Germline-derived CDR1 and CDR2 are SNHLY and FYNNEI. Trimming removed 4 bases at V and 0 bases at J, with 8 bases between. The length of the CDR3 is 14 residues. The CDR3 DNA sequence: TGTGCCAGCAGTGGGTGGGCGAGCACAGATACGCAGTATTTT. Its translation: CASSGWASTDTQYF.

This clonotype occurred a few times. The chain uses TRBV7-2 and TRBJ1-2, with D perhaps matching TRBD1 (6 bases). Germline lookup yields CDR1 SGHTA and CDR2 FQGNSA. This CDR3 spans 16 amino acids. Deletions cut 5 bases from V and 4 bases from J, with 20 bases between. In DNA, the CDR3 is TGTGCCAGCAGCCCAATCAGGGGATTTTTACTCTATGGCTACACCTTC. Its translation: CASSPIRGFLLYGYTF.